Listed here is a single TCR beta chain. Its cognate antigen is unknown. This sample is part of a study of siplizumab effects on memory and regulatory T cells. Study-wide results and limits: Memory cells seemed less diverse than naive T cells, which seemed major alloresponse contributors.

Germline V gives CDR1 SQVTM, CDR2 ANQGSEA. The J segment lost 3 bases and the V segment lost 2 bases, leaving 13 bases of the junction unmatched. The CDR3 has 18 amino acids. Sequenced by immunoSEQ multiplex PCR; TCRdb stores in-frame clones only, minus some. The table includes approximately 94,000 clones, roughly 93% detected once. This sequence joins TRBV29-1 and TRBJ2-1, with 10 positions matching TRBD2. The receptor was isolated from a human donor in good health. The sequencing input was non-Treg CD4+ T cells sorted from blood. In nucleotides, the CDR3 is TGCAGCGTTGAAAAGGTACGTCTAGCGGGAGTCAACTACAATGAGCAGTTCTTC. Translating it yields CSVEKVRLAGVNYNEQFF.